The 9 T cell receptor beta chains below come from one sample, sequenced in a study of T cell changes during pregnancy in multiple sclerosis. Clones were read by immunoSEQ multiplex PCR, and TCRdb kept only the in-frame ones, dropping some. The table includes some 31,000 clones, roughly nine tenths detected once. The sample in question was CD8+ T cells from peripheral blood mononuclear cells, obtained in the second trimester of pregnancy. Receptors originate from a female donor with multiple sclerosis, enrolled in a pregnancy study.

This chain joins TRBV5-3 and TRBJ2-7; possible D gene TRBD1, 6 bases. TRBV5-3 is an ORF, with its function uncertain. The CDR3 covers 13 residues. Trimming pared 4 bases from V and 3 bases from J, leaving 11 bases between. The DNA of the CDR3 is TGTGCCAGAAGCCTCAGGGGACGCTACGAGCAGTACTTC. It translates to CARSLRGRYEQYF.

This chain uses TRBV5-1 with TRBJ1-1, with 7 bases fitting TRBD1. CDR3 size: 13 residues. Trimming at V came to 9 bases and at J to 0 bases, leaving 5 bases not matched to a gene. Germline assignment: CDR1 SGHRS and CDR2 YFSETQ. The CDR3 region has the DNA TGCGCCACCTCACAGGGGATGAACACTGAAGCTTTCTTT. This gives the protein CATSQGMNTEAFF.

CDR3 loop: CASSRQGDTGELFF. The CDR3 coding sequence is TGTGCCAGCAGCAGACAGGGGGATACCGGGGAGCTGTTTTTT. The chain has TRBV28 and TRBJ2-2, with 9 nucleotides matching TRBD1. The J segment lost 5 bases and the V segment lost 6 bases, leaving 4 bases of the junction unmatched. CDR3 length equals 14 residues. The germline V gene has CDR1 MDHEN and CDR2 SYDVKM.

The chain recombines TRBV7-2 with TRBJ2-7, with 7 bases identical to TRBD1. This CDR3 is 15 amino acids long. Trimming removed 4 bases from V and 2 bases from J; junction bases left unmatched: 8. In germline, CDR1 is SGHTA, CDR2 FQGNSA. In DNA form, the CDR3 reads TGTGCCAGCAGCTCCCTCCTCGGGACAGCCTACGAGCAGTACTTC. It yields the protein CASSSLLGTAYEQYF.

In this sample, this clone turned up once. This chain links TRBV4-3 with TRBJ2-1, with D tentatively TRBD2 (5 bases). The CDR3 runs to 13 residues. The germline V and J ends were trimmed by 0 bases and 12 bases, with 12 bases remaining between them. The germline gives CDR1 LGHNA, CDR2 YSLEER. The CDR3 sequence is CASSQDMSGGQFF. CDR3 nucleotides: TGCGCCAGCAGCCAAGATATGAGCGGAGGGCAGTTCTTC.

CDR3 sequence reads: CASSFGQLEVEETQYF. DNA of the CDR3: TGTGCCAGCAGCTTTGGACAGTTGGAGGTTGAAGAGACCCAGTACTTC. The rearrangement uses TRBV5-6 and TRBJ2-5, with TRBD1 as a possible D gene (6 bases). Germline assignment: CDR1 SGHDT and CDR2 YYEEEE. CDR3 length: 16 residues. Trimming took off 2 bases at V and 3 bases at J, with 17 bases between the two ends.

This chain links TRBV7-9 with TRBJ2-7; weak D call: TRBD2 (5 bases). There are 14 residues in the CDR3. Per the germline V gene, CDR1 is SEHNR and CDR2 is FQNEAQ (reference sequence). V gave up 5 bases and J gave up 2 bases, with 13 bases separating them. The CDR3 DNA follows: TGTGCCAGCAGCCATTCTAGCAGAGCCTACGAGCAGTACTTC. Protein: CASSHSSRAYEQYF.

The V and J genes are TRBV11-3 and TRBJ2-5, with 7 bases matching TRBD2. Trimming at V came to 1 base and at J to 5 bases, leaving 16 bases not matched to a gene. Germline assignment: CDR1 SGHNT and CDR2 YENEEA. The CDR3 has 18 amino acids. CDR3 sequence (DNA): TGTGCCAGCAGCTTAGCGTCAGGTTGGGCGGGGGATCTTGAGACCCAGTACTTC. Translation gives CASSLASGWAGDLETQYF.

The chain couples TRBV12-5 to TRBJ2-3; 7 nucleotides match TRBD1. The germline V gene encodes CDR1 LGHNT and CDR2 FRNRAP. The J segment lost 0 bases and the V segment lost 6 bases, leaving 9 bases of the junction unmatched. The CDR3 spans 16 residues. For the CDR3, the DNA is TGTGCTAGTGGCCCCGGACAGGTCCCTAGCACAGATACGCAGTATTTT. Translating gives CASGPGQVPSTDTQYF.